The clone carrying this T cell receptor beta chain is a singleton in its sample. The data are from a study of cytomegalovirus exposure and HLA in healthy donors. Those who donated were healthy bone marrow donors. PCR amplification relied on 60 Vbeta primers (plus 13 Jbeta primers). Assay used: immunoSEQ multiplex PCR; TCRdb lists only in-frame clones, some missing. The profile shows more than 80,000 clones, around 80% of them singletons. The CDR3 spans 15 residues. Trimming removed 4 bases from V and 3 bases from J, with 15 bases in between. The germline CDR1 and CDR2 sequences are LNHDA and SQIVND (reference sequence).

Sequenced input: PBMCs. The chain is built from TRBV19 and TRBJ1-1; D may be TRBD1 (6 bases). This receptor was obtained from a woman aged 45-65 years in good health and CMV-seropositive. The CDR3 here is CASSRRTGFDTEAFF. The CDR3 DNA is TGTGCCAGTAGTAGGAGAACAGGGTTTGACACTGAAGCTTTCTTT.